This TCR beta chain was retrieved from a study of T-cell memory formation after mild COVID-19 (dated by TCRdb to the early 2020s). General notes on the study: Most TCR sequence clusters were specific to one of the two donors. The cohort comprised two young, previously healthy adult volunteers, one female and one male. In a couple of donors, T-cell clones that expanded and contracted after mild COVID-19 were followed by sequencing TCRalpha and TCRbeta repertoires longitudinally.

Ficoll-Paque density gradient centrifugation was the method used to isolate PBMCs. The CDR1 and CDR2 encoded by the germline V gene are MNHEY and SVGAGI. From cysteine to phenylalanine, the CDR3 is 15 amino acids long. The retained sequence is limited to the CDR3, 45 bases, with the frame set at the first base. After removal of 5 bases from V and 3 bases from J, the junction retains 10 bases not matched to a gene. Remarks on this clonotype: This receptor's antigen is unknown. Base qualities are not at hand, and no much larger clone is one base apart.

Instrument on record: Illumina NovaSeq 6000. cDNA libraries for TCRalpha and TCRbeta were prepared by 5'RACE using constant-segment primers, with sample barcodes and unique molecular identifiers added. RNA was extracted from every sample with Trizol reagent. Libraries were amplified in two PCR steps, with a second sample barcode and Illumina TruSeq adapters added in the second step. The libraries were sequenced on an Illumina NovaSeq using 2 x 150 bp paired-end reads. The study's processing was this. Demultiplexing of reads and collapsing into UMI-guided consensus sequences were performed with migec v1.2.7. Using mixcr v2.1.11, UMI consensuses were aligned to TRA and TRB V and J templates and then assembled into clonotypes. A clonotype was counted as expanded or contracted only when both edgeR and NoisET called the clonotype significant, with the noise models trained on biological replicates. For edgeR calls, the cutoffs were a false discovery rate-adjusted p below 0.01 and a log2 fold-change threshold of 1. As an exploratory analysis of dynamics, max-normalized trajectories of the 1000 most abundant clonotypes were examined by PCA with hierarchical clustering. Separately sequenced CD4+ and CD8+ repertoires were used to assign a CD4 or CD8 phenotype to each responding clone. TCRdb cleaned the public reads at Q25 with fastp, built clones with MiXCR and kept in-frame beta chains. Rows with a matching CDR3 protein are joined into one entry that keeps the most common DNA and genes. It is TCRdb's table, rather than the study itself, that gives the V and J calls and clone size. Within this sample are about 430,000 distinct CDR3 sequences, with roughly 18% of them counted one time only. The ten top clones hold 20% to 25% of the sample.

General conclusions and limits of the study: Some responding clones were detected in pre-infection memory, which suggested that pre-existing cross-reactive memory T cells had joined the SARS-CoV-2 response. The study included only a couple of mild cases, and larger cohorts that include severe cases with pre-infection samples were judged to be necessary. Contracting CD4+ clones were found mainly in CM and EM memory subsets, while CD8+ clones were enriched in EMRA. Whether the second-wave clones peaking on day 37 were SARS-CoV-2 specific was not confirmed. Clones that contracted from day 15 to 85 showed balanced CD4/CD8 phenotypes, whereas a second wave of clones that expanded from day 15 to 37 leaned towards CD4+.

The sample comprised PBMCs or a T cell subset sorted from them (not recorded which). This receptor chain uses TRBV6-5 and TRBJ2-7, with TRBD1 matching 7 junction bases. The TCR was taken from a man aged 18 to 35 who had mild COVID-19 (a few samples of this study predate the infection). The sample titles of this study are shuffled in the database, so cell type and time point are left out; the donor was told from shared clones. The CDR3 region reads CASSGPGTAVYEQYF. The sequence in DNA is TGTGCCAGCAGTGGACCCGGGACAGCGGTCTACGAGCAGTACTTC.